This T cell receptor beta chain was observed in a study of OX40 agonist ivuxolimab in advanced cancers. Study background: As their treatment, patients were administered ivuxolimab, an agonistic anti-OX40 (CD134) antibody. Administration of intravenous ivuxolimab to patients occurred every 2 weeks at 0.01 to 10 mg/kg. Every patient in dose escalation had hepatocellular carcinoma, melanoma, renal cell or head and neck cancer.

The CDR3 covers 14 residues. Trimming cost V 1 base and J 5 bases, with 11 bases left between them. CDR1 and CDR2 from the germline V gene are SEHNR and FQNEAQ (reference sequence). Study outcomes and limitations: In general, CD8+ T cells held more expanded clones than CD4+ did, on average.

On this clone: The antigen remains unidentified.

Profiled with immunoSEQ multiplex PCR; TCRdb holds only in-frame clones, not every one. The sample consists of tens of thousands of clones, around 90% of them appearing once. The rearrangement joins TRBV7-9 to TRBJ2-5; perhaps TRBD2 as D (6 bases). This receptor was taken from an adult with an advanced solid tumor such as melanoma, head and neck, liver or kidney cancer. Sequenced here: CD4+ or CD8+ T cells sorted from blood, sampled in a trial of the OX40 agonist ivuxolimab. The CDR3 DNA follows: TGTGCCAGCAGCTTAGGTGCGGGGTCGGAGACCCAGTACTTC. Protein sequence: CASSLGAGSETQYF.